This T cell receptor beta chain emerged from a study of blood T cell repertoires in COVID-19 (dated by TCRdb to the early 2020s). Turning to the overall study: Collaborator samples came from the United States, Italy and Spain and covered acute and convalescent phases of COVID-19. The material from the prospective study consisted of cDNA or gDNA derived from T cells, B-cell-depleted T cells, or PBMCs. Subjects who had been exposed to COVID-19, were actively infected with it, or had recovered from it provided the deeply sampled blood TCRbeta repertoires that made up the dataset. The repertoires were released in a freely available public database intended as a resource for research on the immune response to SARS-CoV-2. The samples were drawn from two sources: the first 160 participants of the ongoing ImmuneRACE study, and over 950 subjects contributed by 6 global collaborators. Nearly every sample came with metadata listing a de-identified subject ID, COVID-19 status, age in years and sex. Where HLA class I and class II types were available, the types were taken from metadata supplied by the sample provider, not from assay-based typing.

Each collaborating institution followed its own protocols to collect whole blood in K2EDTA tubes. Collaborator samples were shipped for TCRbeta analysis as frozen whole blood, isolated PBMCs, or DNA extracted from either sample type. This clone was seen once. There is no known antigen for this receptor. No clone much larger than this one lies a single base away; base qualities are absent. The immunoSEQ Assay, a bias-controlled multiplex PCR, was used to amplify TCRbeta CDR3 regions from genomic DNA. Under the source paper's analysis protocol: The number of nucleated cells in each sample was estimated by amplification of reference gene primers within the assay. Sequence reads were collapsed and filtered to measure the absolute abundance of every unique TCRbeta CDR3 rearrangement. Productive Simpson clonality was computed per sample as the square root of Simpson's diversity index over productive rearrangements. TCRdb re-hosts the immuneACCESS table, in-frame sequences only. Its copies lack some clones; in the studies checked, an unresolved V gene accounts for under half of them, and the cause for the rest is not known. The DNA was the basis for D and trimming; V, J and clone size are from that table. The sample table holds over 250,000 clones, of which approximately 85% were seen once. Around 5.5% of the sample rests with the top ten.

The investigation overall reported the following: The quantity of clinical and demographic metadata differed by source and by participant and was supplied without curation.

The sample consisted of peripheral blood. The source is a man between 50 and 59 years old with active or convalescent COVID-19.

The CDR3 reads as follows: CASSSQQGARETQYF. The DNA sequence follows: TGTGCCAGCAGCTCACAGCAGGGGGCAAGAGAGACCCAGTACTTC. The V gene is TRBV7-2 and the J gene is TRBJ2-5; 8 bases in the junction line up with TRBD1. The CDR3, cysteine through phenylalanine, is 15 amino acids long. Solely the CDR3 DNA is kept, with 45 bases framed from the first base. The germline V gene supplies CDR1 SGHTA and CDR2 FQGNSA. V lost 4 bases and J lost 4 bases, and the count of bases not matched to a germline gene is 8.